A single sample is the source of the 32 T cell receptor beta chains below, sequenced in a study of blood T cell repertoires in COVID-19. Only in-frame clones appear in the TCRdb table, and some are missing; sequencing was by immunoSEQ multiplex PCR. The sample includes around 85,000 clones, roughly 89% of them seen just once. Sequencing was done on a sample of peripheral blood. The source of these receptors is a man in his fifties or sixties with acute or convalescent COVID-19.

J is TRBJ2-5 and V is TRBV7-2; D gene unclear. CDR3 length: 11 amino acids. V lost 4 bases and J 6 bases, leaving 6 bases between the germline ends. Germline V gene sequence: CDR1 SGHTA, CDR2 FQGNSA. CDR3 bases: TGTGCCAGCAGCTCCGAGAAGACCCAGTACTTC. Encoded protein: CASSSEKTQYF.

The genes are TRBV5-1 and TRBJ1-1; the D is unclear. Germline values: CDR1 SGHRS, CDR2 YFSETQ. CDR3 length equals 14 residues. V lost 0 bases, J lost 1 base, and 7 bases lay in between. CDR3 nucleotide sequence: TGCGCCAGCAGCTTGGATACAACGAACACTGAAGCTTTCTTT. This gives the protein CASSLDTTNTEAFF.

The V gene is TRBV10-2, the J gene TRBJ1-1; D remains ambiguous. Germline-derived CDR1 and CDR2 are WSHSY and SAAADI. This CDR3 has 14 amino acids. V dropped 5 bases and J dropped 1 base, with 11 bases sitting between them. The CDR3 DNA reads TGCGCCAGCAGTTCGACATTAGGGAACACTGAAGCTTTCTTT. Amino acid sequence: CASSSTLGNTEAFF.

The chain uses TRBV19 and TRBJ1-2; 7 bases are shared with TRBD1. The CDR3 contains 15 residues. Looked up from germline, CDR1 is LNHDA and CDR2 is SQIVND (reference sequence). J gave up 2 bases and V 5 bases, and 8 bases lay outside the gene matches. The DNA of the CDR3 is TGTGCCAGTAGTGCGTTCGGACAGGAGAACTATGGCTACACCTTC. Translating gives CASSAFGQENYGYTF.

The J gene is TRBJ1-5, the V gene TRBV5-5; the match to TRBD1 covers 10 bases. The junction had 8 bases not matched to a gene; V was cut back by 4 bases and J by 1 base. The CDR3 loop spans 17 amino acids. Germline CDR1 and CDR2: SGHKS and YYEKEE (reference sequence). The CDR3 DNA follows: TGTGCCAGCAGCCCCGGGACAGGGGCGGCGAGCAATCAGCCCCAGCATTTT. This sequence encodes CASSPGTGAASNQPQHF.

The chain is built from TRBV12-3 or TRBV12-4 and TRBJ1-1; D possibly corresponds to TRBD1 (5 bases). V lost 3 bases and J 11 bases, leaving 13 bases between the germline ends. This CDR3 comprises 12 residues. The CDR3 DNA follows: TGTGCCAGCAGTTTGGGTGGAGGGGAGGCTTTCTTT. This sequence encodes CASSLGGGEAFF.

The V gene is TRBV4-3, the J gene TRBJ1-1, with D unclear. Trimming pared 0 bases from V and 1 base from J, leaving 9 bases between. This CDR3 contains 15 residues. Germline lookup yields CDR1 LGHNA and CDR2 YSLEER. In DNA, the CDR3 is TGCGCCAGCAGCCAAGATGGAGGTGGGAACACTGAAGCTTTCTTT. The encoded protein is CASSQDGGGNTEAFF.

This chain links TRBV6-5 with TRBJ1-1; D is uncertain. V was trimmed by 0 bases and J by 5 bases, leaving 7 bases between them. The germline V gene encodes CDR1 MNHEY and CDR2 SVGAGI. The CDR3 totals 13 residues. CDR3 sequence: CASSYSAETEAFF. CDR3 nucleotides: TGTGCCAGCAGTTACTCGGCCGAAACTGAAGCTTTCTTT.

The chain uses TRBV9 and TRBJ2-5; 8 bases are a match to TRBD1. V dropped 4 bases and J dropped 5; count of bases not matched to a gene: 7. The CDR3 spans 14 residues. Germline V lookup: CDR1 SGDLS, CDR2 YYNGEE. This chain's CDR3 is CASSPGQGRETQYF. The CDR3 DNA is TGTGCCAGCAGCCCAGGACAGGGCCGGGAGACCCAGTACTTC.

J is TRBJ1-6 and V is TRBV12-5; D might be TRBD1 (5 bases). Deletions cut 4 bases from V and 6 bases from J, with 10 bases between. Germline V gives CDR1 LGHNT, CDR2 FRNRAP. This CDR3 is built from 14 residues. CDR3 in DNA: TGTGCTAGTGGTTACGGGGACTCTAATTCACCCCTCCACTTT. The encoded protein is CASGYGDSNSPLHF.

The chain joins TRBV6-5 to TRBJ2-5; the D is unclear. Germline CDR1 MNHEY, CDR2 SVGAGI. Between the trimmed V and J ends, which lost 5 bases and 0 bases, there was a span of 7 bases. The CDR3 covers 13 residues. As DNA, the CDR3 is TGTGCCAGCAGTATACAAGACCAAGAGACCCAGTACTTC. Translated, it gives CASSIQDQETQYF.

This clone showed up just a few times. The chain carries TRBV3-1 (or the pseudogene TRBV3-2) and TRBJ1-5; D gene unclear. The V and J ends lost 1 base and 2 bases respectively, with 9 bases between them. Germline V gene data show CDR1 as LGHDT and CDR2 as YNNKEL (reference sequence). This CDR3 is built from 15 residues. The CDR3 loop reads CASSQGFGGNQPQHF. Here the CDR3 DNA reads TGTGCCAGCAGCCAAGGTTTCGGGGGCAATCAGCCCCAGCATTTT.

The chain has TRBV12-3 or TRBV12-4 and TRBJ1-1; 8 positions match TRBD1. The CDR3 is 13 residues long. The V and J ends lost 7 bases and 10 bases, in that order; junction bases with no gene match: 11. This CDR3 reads CASTQTGVRGAFF. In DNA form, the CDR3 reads TGTGCCAGCACCCAGACAGGGGTACGCGGAGCTTTCTTT.

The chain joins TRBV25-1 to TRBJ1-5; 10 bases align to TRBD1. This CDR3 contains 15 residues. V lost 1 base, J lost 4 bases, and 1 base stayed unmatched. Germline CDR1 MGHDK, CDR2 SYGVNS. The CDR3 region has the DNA TGTGCCAGCAGTGAATCGGACAGGGGGAATCAGCCCCAGCATTTT. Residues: CASSESDRGNQPQHF.

The CDR3 coding sequence is TGTGCCTGGAGGAGAGTGGGGGCGAAAGGCTACACCTTC. Translation gives CAWRRVGAKGYTF. The genes are TRBV30 and TRBJ1-2; D might be TRBD1 (6 bases). The CDR3 totals 13 residues. Germline CDR1 and CDR2: GTSNPN and SVGIG (reference sequence). V lost 3 bases and J lost 8, with 16 bases in between.

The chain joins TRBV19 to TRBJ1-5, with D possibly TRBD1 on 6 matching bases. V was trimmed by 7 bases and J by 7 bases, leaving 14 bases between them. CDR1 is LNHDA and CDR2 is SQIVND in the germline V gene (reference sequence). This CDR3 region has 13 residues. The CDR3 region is CASTIQGRQPQHF. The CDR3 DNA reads TGTGCCAGTACCATACAGGGCCGGCAGCCCCAGCATTTT.

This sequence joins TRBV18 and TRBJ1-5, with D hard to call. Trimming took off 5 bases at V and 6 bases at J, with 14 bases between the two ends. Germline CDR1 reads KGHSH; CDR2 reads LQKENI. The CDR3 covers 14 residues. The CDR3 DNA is TGTGCCAGCTCAAGCGCCGACGAAGGTCAGCCCCAGCATTTT. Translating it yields CASSSADEGQPQHF.

The CDR3 DNA reads as TGTGCCAGCAGCTTAGAACCCGGGAATGGCTACACCTTC. Protein: CASSLEPGNGYTF. The chain couples TRBV11-2 to TRBJ1-2, with D unclear. Germline-derived CDR1 and CDR2 are SGHAT and FQNNGV. The CDR3 is made up of 13 amino acids. V was cut by 0 bases and J by 6 bases, with 8 bases left in between.

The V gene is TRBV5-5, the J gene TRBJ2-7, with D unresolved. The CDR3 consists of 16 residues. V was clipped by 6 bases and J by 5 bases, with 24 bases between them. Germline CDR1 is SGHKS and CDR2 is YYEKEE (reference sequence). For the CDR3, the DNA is TGTGCCAGCACCCCATTTGTCGGGTCTCGAGGCGACGAGCAGTACTTC. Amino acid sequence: CASTPFVGSRGDEQYF.

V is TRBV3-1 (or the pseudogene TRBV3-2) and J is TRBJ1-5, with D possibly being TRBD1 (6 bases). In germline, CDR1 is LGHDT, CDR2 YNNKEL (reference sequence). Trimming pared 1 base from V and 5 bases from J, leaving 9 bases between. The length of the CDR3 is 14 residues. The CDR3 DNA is TGTGCCAGCAGCCAAGCGGGGGGCCATCAGCCCCAGCATTTT. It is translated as CASSQAGGHQPQHF.

The chain's CDR3 is CATSRDADSSGNTIYF. The CDR3 DNA reads as TGTGCCACCAGCAGAGACGCGGACAGCTCTGGAAACACCATATATTTT. The chain carries TRBV15 and TRBJ1-3, with D tentatively TRBD1 (6 bases). Trimming took off 0 bases at V and 0 bases at J, with 9 bases between the two ends. This CDR3 has 16 amino acids. From germline, CDR1 is LNHNV and CDR2 YYDKDF (reference sequence).

The CDR3 coding sequence is TGCGCCAGCAGTTCAGGGGGCCTCTACAATGAGCAGTTCTTC. Amino acids: CASSSGGLYNEQFF. The genes are TRBV10-2 and TRBJ2-1, with 8 bases that match TRBD1. V lost 5 bases to trimming and J lost 3 bases; unmatched junction nucleotides: 3. This CDR3 is built from 14 residues. Germline assignment: CDR1 WSHSY and CDR2 SAAADI.

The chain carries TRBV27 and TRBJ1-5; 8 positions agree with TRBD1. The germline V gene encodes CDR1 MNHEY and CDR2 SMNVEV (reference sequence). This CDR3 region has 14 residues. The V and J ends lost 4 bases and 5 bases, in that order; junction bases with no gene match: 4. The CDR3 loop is CASSSDRVYQPQHF. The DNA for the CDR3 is TGTGCCAGCAGTTCGGACAGGGTATATCAGCCCCAGCATTTT.

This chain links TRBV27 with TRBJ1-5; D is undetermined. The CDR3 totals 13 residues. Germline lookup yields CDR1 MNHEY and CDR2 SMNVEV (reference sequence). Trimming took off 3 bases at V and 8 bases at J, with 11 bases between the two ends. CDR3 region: CASSFSSLKPQHF. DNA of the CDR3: TGTGCCAGCAGTTTCTCGAGTCTTAAGCCCCAGCATTTT.

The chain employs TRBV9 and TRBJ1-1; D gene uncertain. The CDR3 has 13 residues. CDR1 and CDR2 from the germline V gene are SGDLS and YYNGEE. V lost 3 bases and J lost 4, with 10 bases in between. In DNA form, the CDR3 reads TGTGCCAGCAGCGCCCGCGGGAGCACTGAAGCTTTCTTT. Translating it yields CASSARGSTEAFF.

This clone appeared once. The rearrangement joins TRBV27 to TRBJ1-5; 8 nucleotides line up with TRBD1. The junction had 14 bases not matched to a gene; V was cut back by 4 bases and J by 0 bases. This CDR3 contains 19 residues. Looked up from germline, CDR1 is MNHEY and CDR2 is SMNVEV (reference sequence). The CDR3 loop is CASSSRNRGGLYSNQPQHF. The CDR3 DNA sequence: TGTGCCAGCAGTTCAAGGAACAGGGGGGGATTATATAGCAATCAGCCCCAGCATTTT.

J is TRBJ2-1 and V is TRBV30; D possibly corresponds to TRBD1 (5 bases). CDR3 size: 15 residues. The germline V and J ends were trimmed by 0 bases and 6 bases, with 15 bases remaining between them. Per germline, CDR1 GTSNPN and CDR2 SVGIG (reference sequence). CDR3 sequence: CAWSVYETETNEQFF. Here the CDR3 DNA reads TGTGCCTGGAGTGTATATGAGACAGAAACCAATGAGCAGTTCTTC.

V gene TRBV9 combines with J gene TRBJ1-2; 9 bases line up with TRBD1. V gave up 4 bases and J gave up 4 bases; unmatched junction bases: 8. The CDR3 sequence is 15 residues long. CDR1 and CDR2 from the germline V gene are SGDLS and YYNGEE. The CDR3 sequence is CASSLAGQGSYGYTF. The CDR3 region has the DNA TGTGCCAGCAGCTTAGCGGGACAGGGTTCCTATGGCTACACCTTC.

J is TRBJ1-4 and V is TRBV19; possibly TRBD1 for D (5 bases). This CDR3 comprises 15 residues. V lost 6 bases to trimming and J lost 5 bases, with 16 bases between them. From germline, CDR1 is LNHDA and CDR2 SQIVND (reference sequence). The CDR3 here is CASRRGLPLNEKLFF. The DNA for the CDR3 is TGTGCCAGTAGAAGGGGCCTGCCCTTGAATGAAAAACTGTTTTTT.

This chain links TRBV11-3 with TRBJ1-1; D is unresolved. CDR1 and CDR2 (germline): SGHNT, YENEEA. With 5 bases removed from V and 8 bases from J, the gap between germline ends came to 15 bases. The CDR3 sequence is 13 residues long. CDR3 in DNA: TGTGCCAGCAGCCCAACTCCCGAGGAGGAAGCTTTCTTT. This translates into CASSPTPEEEAFF.

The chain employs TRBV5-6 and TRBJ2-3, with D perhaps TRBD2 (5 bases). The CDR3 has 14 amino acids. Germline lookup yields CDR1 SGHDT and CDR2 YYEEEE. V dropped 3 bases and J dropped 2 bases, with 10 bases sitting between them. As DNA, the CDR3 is TGTGCCAGCAGCTATTACCGGGACACAGATACGCAGTATTTT. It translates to CASSYYRDTDTQYF.

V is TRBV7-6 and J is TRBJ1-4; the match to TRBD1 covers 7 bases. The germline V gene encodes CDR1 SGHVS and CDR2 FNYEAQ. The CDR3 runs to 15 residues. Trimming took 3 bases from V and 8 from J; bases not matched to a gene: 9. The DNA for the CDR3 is TGTGCCAGCAGCTTGGTGGGCAGGGGGAACGAAAAACTGTTTTTT. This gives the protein CASSLVGRGNEKLFF.